The 16 T cell receptor beta chains reported below all come from one sample, sequenced in a study of early T cells in non-severe SARS-CoV-2 infection. MiXCR, applied by TCRdb to the 5' RACE reads, yields one record per CDR3 protein. The sample gives about 64,000 distinct CDR3 sequences, less than 5.5% of which show up once; under 6.5% is in the top ten. Sequencing was done on a sample of whole blood. These receptors all come from an adult who was a healthcare worker with PCR-confirmed SARS-CoV-2 infection or an uninfected control (not recorded which).

This clonotype was seen at least ten times. V is TRBV6-5 and J is TRBJ2-5, with 10 bases fitting TRBD2. Germline CDR1 reads MNHEY; CDR2 reads SVGAGI. This CDR3 region has 15 residues. The ends lost 6 bases at V and 2 bases at J; junction bases unmatched: 6. CDR3 sequence reads: CASRGTSATQETQYF. The DNA of the CDR3 is TGTGCCAGCAGGGGGACTAGCGCCACTCAAGAGACCCAGTACTTC.

This clonotype was counted at least ten times. J is TRBJ2-7 and V is TRBV11-2; TRBD2 agrees at 9 bases. The germline CDR1 and CDR2 sequences are SGHAT and FQNNGV. Trimming removed 0 bases from V and 7 bases from J; junction bases left unmatched: 7. This CDR3 comprises 15 residues. The CDR3 spells CASSLDIGLAREQYF. Written as DNA, the CDR3 is TGTGCCAGCAGCTTAGATATCGGACTAGCGAGGGAGCAGTACTTC.

This clonotype has at least ten counts. This chain joins TRBV7-9 and TRBJ2-7, with 9 bases that match TRBD1. The CDR3 extends over 15 amino acids. CDR1 and CDR2 from the germline V gene are SEHNR and FQNEAQ (reference sequence). With V trimmed by 3 bases and J by 2 bases, 5 bases remained unmatched. The CDR3 is CASSFGTGKTYEQYF. CDR3 DNA: TGTGCCAGCAGCTTCGGGACAGGGAAAACCTACGAGCAGTACTTC.

This clonotype was recorded at least ten times. This chain joins TRBV11-2 and TRBJ2-5; no clear D gene. Germline-derived CDR1 and CDR2 are SGHAT and FQNNGV. The CDR3 is 12 amino acids. V was trimmed by 1 base and J by 5 bases, leaving 5 bases between them. The CDR3 reads CASSLGIETQYF. The CDR3 DNA follows: TGTGCCAGCAGCTTAGGAATCGAGACCCAGTACTTC.

This clonotype was detected ten times or more. The chain recombines TRBV5-6 with TRBJ1-1, with TRBD1 matching 8 bases. CDR3 length equals 12 residues. Germline V gene data show CDR1 as SGHDT and CDR2 as YYEEEE. The V segment lost 4 bases and the J segment 9 bases; nucleotides outside the gene matches: 5. This CDR3 reads CASSEIRGQAFF. The CDR3, as DNA: TGTGCCAGCAGCGAAATCAGGGGGCAAGCTTTCTTT.

The table lists this clonotype with many counts. Lacking the conserved final phenylalanine or tryptophan, this CDR3 likely reflects a read error. The V call is TRBV10-3, the J call TRBJ2-3; a weak D match, TRBD1 (6 bases). V lost 1 base, J lost 0 bases, and 8 bases lay in between. CDR1 ENHRY and CDR2 SYGVKD come from the germline V gene. This CDR3 spans 15 amino acids. The CDR3 reads CAISELTGSTDTQYI. The DNA of the CDR3 is TGTGCCATCAGTGAGTTAACAGGGAGCACAGATACGCAGTATATT.

This clonotype was counted ten times or more. The rearrangement joins TRBV19 to TRBJ1-2, with D perhaps matching TRBD1 (6 bases). V lost 4 bases and J lost 6, with 9 bases in between. Looked up from germline, CDR1 is LNHDA and CDR2 is SQIVND (reference sequence). The CDR3 contains 12 residues. The chain's CDR3 is CASSKRQDGYTF. CDR3 nucleotides: TGTGCCAGTAGTAAACGACAGGATGGCTACACCTTC.

The rearrangement uses TRBV27 and TRBJ2-4; 9 bases agree with TRBD1. The J segment lost 6 bases and the V segment lost 3 bases, leaving 6 bases of the junction unmatched. Germline V gene data show CDR1 as MNHEY and CDR2 as SMNVEV (reference sequence). The CDR3 spans 15 residues. The CDR3 DNA follows: TGTGCCAGCAGTTTGTCCGGGACAGGGCTAAACATTCAGTACTTC. This encodes CASSLSGTGLNIQYF.

This clonotype was picked up a small number of times. The gene calls are TRBV6-5 and TRBJ2-5; D not certain. Germline lookup yields CDR1 MNHEY and CDR2 SVGAGI. Trimming cost V 10 bases and J 4 bases, with 19 bases left between them. The CDR3 totals 14 residues. The CDR3 DNA reads as TGTGCCACCGCCGGGTTGAGGTATAGAGAGACCCAGTACTTC. Its protein is CATAGLRYRETQYF.

This clonotype occurred many times. The chain employs TRBV10-3 and TRBJ2-7; 9 nucleotides match TRBD1. The CDR3 consists of 11 residues. Germline V gene sequence: CDR1 ENHRY, CDR2 SYGVKD. CDR3 sequence reads: CAVGTGYEQYF. The CDR3 DNA follows: TGTGCTGTTGGGACAGGGTACGAGCAGTACTTC.

The rearrangement uses TRBV20-1 and TRBJ2-7, with D hard to call. From germline, CDR1 is DFQATT and CDR2 SNEGSKA (reference sequence). Trimming stripped 0 bases from V and 5 bases from J, with 11 bases between. CDR3 length: 13 amino acids. CDR3 in DNA: TGCAGTGCTAGAGATTGGCTAACCAACGAGCAGTACTTC. It is translated as CSARDWLTNEQYF.

Regarding this clonotype: At one end the junction does not follow the germline gene, possibly because of a read error. This chain links TRBV7-9 with TRBJ2-1; D gene ambiguous. Germline-derived CDR1 and CDR2 are SEHNR and FQNEAQ (reference sequence). There are 12 residues in the CDR3. As DNA, the CDR3 is TGTGCCATCAGCCCACCGGAGAGAGAGCAGTTCTTC. Translated, it gives CAISPPEREQFF.

The sample holds a few counts of this clonotype. The chain links TRBV15 to TRBJ2-3; D possibly uses TRBD1 or TRBD2 (6 bases each). The CDR3 loop spans 18 amino acids. In germline, CDR1 is LNHNV, CDR2 YYDKDF (reference sequence). V lost 3 bases, J lost 2 bases, and 21 bases lay in between. CDR3 loop: CATSREDGGPSLTDTQYF. DNA of the CDR3: TGTGCCACCAGCAGGGAGGACGGGGGCCCGAGCCTCACAGATACGCAGTATTTT.

The chain carries TRBV5-1 and TRBJ2-3; D may be TRBD1 or TRBD2 (5 bases each). CDR1 is SGHRS and CDR2 is YFSETQ in the germline V gene. The V end was cut by 0 bases, the J end by 5 bases, with 16 bases between. The CDR3 is 16 residues long. The DNA for the CDR3 is TGCGCCAGCAGCTTGGTTGGCGGGCAGGGTGGAGATACGCAGTATTTT. Amino acids: CASSLVGGQGGDTQYF. The complete variable domain, with remaining parts taken from reference TRBV5-1 and TRBJ2-3, reads KAGVTQTPRYLIKTRGQQVTLSCSPISGHRSVSWYQQTPGQGLQFLFEYFSETQRNKGNFPGRFSGRQFSNSRSEMNVSTLELGDSALYLCASSLVGGQGGDTQYFGPGTRLTVL.

Ten or more counts support this clonotype. The gene calls are TRBV6-5 and TRBJ1-5; D remains ambiguous. The CDR3 consists of 13 residues. Germline lookup yields CDR1 MNHEY and CDR2 SVGAGI. Trimming pared 6 bases from V and 7 bases from J, leaving 13 bases between. The CDR3 here is CASRGKQGQPQHF. CDR3 sequence (DNA): TGTGCCAGCAGGGGAAAGCAAGGGCAGCCCCAGCATTTT.

This chain connects TRBV5-1 to TRBJ2-5; unclear D gene. Germline V gene sequence: CDR1 SGHRS, CDR2 YFSETQ. Trimming stripped 0 bases from V and 1 base from J, with 7 bases between. The CDR3 has 14 residues. CDR3 sequence reads: CASSLAGPQETQYF. CDR3 nucleotides: TGCGCCAGCAGCTTGGCCGGGCCCCAAGAGACCCAGTACTTC.